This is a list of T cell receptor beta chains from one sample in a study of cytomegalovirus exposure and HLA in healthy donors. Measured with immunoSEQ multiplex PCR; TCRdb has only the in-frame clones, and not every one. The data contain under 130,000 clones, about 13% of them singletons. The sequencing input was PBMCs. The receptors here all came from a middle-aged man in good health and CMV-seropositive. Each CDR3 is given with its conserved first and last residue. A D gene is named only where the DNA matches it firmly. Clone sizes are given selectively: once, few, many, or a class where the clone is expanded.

CASSALAGAPRMPGTDTQYF,TGTGCCAGCAGCGCCCTAGCGGGAGCGCCTCGAATGCCCGGGACAGATACGCAGTATTTT,NA,TRBD2,TRBV9,TRBJ2-3
CAWSREQQYYGYTF,TGTGCCTGGAGTAGAGAACAACAGTACTATGGCTACACCTTC,few,NA,TRBV30,TRBJ1-2
CASSADRGGEKLFF,TGCGCCAGCAGCGCGGACAGGGGTGGTGAAAAACTGTTTTTT,few,TRBD1,TRBV5-1,TRBJ1-4
CASSVGLAGGEETQYF,TGTGCCAGCAGCGTTGGACTAGCGGGAGGGGAGGAGACCCAGTACTTC,few,TRBD2,TRBV9,TRBJ2-5
CASSSAGTGWRANTGELFF,TGTGCCAGCAGCTCAGCCGGGACAGGGTGGAGGGCGAACACCGGGGAGCTGTTTTTT,few,TRBD1,TRBV13,TRBJ2-2
CASKRGAGDTGELFF,TGTGCCAGCAAACGTGGGGCGGGAGACACCGGGGAGCTGTTTTTT,NA,TRBD2,TRBV27,TRBJ2-2
CATRTFLRDLSEEQYF,TGTGCCACCAGGACCTTCTTAAGGGACTTGTCTGAGGAGCAGTACTTC,few,NA,TRBV27,TRBJ2-7
CASSFPGDDTQYF,TGCGCCAGCAGCTTCCCAGGGGACGATACGCAGTATTTT,few,NA,TRBV5-1,TRBJ2-3
CATSIQKGGIYGYTF,TGTGCCACCAGCATTCAAAAAGGAGGGATCTATGGCTACACCTTC,NA,NA,TRBV15,TRBJ1-2
CASRSRGQANTEAFF,TGTGCCAGCCGCTCCCGAGGACAGGCGAACACTGAAGCTTTCTTT,few,TRBD1,TRBV27,TRBJ1-1